The rows below give T cell receptor beta chains drawn from one sample of a study of blood T cell repertoires in COVID-19. Only in-frame clones appear in the TCRdb table, and some are missing; sequencing was by immunoSEQ multiplex PCR. The sample contains roughly 170,000 clones, more than 80% of which appear only once. The source material was peripheral blood. These receptors originate from a human donor in a cohort sampled during active COVID-19. Each CDR3 is given with its conserved first and last residue. The order of the fields is V gene, D gene, clone size, J gene, CDR3 DNA, CDR3 protein. A D gene is named only where the DNA matches it firmly. Clone size, where shown, is once, few, many, or a class for clones that have expanded.

v_call: TRBV7-9; d_call: -; clone_size: -; j_call: TRBJ1-6; cdr3_nt: TGTGCCAGCAGTCGGGACACAGCCTCCTATAATTCACCCCTCCACTTT; cdr3_aa: CASSRDTASYNSPLHF
v_call: TRBV27; d_call: -; clone_size: -; j_call: TRBJ1-6; cdr3_nt: TGTGCCAGCACGGGGGGCAGGGCCCTTAATTCACCCCTCCACTTT; cdr3_aa: CASTGGRALNSPLHF
v_call: TRBV6-5; d_call: -; clone_size: -; j_call: TRBJ1-6; cdr3_nt: TGTGCCAGCAGGGGGTGGGGGGAACGGTCACCCCTCCACTTT; cdr3_aa: CASRGWGERSPLHF
v_call: TRBV29-1; d_call: TRBD1; clone_size: -; j_call: TRBJ2-1; cdr3_nt: TGCAGCGGCTCTGACAGGGAGTTTAATGAGCAGTTCTTC; cdr3_aa: CSGSDREFNEQFF
v_call: TRBV5-1; d_call: TRBD1; clone_size: -; j_call: TRBJ2-4; cdr3_nt: TGCGCCAGCAGCTTGGTAGGACCGACGGGACAGGGGGCCAAAAACATTCAGTACTTC; cdr3_aa: CASSLVGPTGQGAKNIQYF
v_call: TRBV27; d_call: TRBD1; clone_size: few; j_call: TRBJ2-3; cdr3_nt: TGTGCCAGCAGATACAGGGGGAGCACAGATACGCAGTATTTT; cdr3_aa: CASRYRGSTDTQYF
v_call: TRBV4-1; d_call: -; clone_size: -; j_call: TRBJ1-1; cdr3_nt: TGCGCCAGCAGCCAAGATCGGGTGGACACTGAAGCTTTCTTT; cdr3_aa: CASSQDRVDTEAFF
v_call: TRBV6-5; d_call: -; clone_size: -; j_call: TRBJ1-6; cdr3_nt: TGTGCCAGCAGTTACAAACTGTATAATTCACCCCTCCACTTT; cdr3_aa: CASSYKLYNSPLHF
v_call: TRBV30; d_call: -; clone_size: -; j_call: TRBJ2-1; cdr3_nt: TGTGCCTGGAATACAGGCGACCTCTACAATGAGCAGTTCTTC; cdr3_aa: CAWNTGDLYNEQFF
v_call: TRBV12-3/TRBV12-4; d_call: -; clone_size: -; j_call: TRBJ1-1; cdr3_nt: TGTGCCAGCAGTTTAGGGGCAGCTGAAGCTTTCTTT; cdr3_aa: CASSLGAAEAFF
v_call: TRBV24-1; d_call: TRBD2; clone_size: once; j_call: TRBJ2-1; cdr3_nt: TGTGCCACCAGTGCGGGGGGTGGCGGGGGATTCAATGAGCAGTTCTTC; cdr3_aa: CATSAGGGGGFNEQFF
v_call: TRBV4-2; d_call: -; clone_size: -; j_call: TRBJ1-5; cdr3_nt: TGTGCCAGCAGCCAGGCGGGGGCCAATCAGCCCCAGCATTTT; cdr3_aa: CASSQAGANQPQHF
v_call: TRBV2; d_call: -; clone_size: -; j_call: TRBJ2-7; cdr3_nt: TGTGCCAGCGAAGACACCTACGAGCAGTACTTC; cdr3_aa: CASEDTYEQYF
v_call: TRBV5-1; d_call: -; clone_size: -; j_call: TRBJ1-3; cdr3_nt: TGCGCCAGCAGAACAGGGATCTCTGGAAACACCATATATTTT; cdr3_aa: CASRTGISGNTIYF
v_call: TRBV5-4; d_call: -; clone_size: -; j_call: TRBJ1-5; cdr3_nt: TGTGCCAGCAGCCCAAACCCGGGTGCGGGCAATCAGCCCCAGCATTTT; cdr3_aa: CASSPNPGAGNQPQHF
v_call: TRBV2; d_call: TRBD1; clone_size: -; j_call: TRBJ1-6; cdr3_nt: TGTGCCAGCAGTGACCAGGGGGCTACATCACCCCTCCACTTT; cdr3_aa: CASSDQGATSPLHF
v_call: TRBV20-1; d_call: TRBD1; clone_size: -; j_call: TRBJ1-5; cdr3_nt: TGCAGTGCTAGTCGGCCAGGGACAGGGATGAATCAGCCCCAGCATTTT; cdr3_aa: CSASRPGTGMNQPQHF
v_call: TRBV14; d_call: -; clone_size: -; j_call: TRBJ2-7; cdr3_nt: TGTGCCAGCAGCCAAGAGGTGGGGGCATGGTACGAGCAGTACTTC; cdr3_aa: CASSQEVGAWYEQYF
v_call: TRBV4-1; d_call: TRBD2; clone_size: -; j_call: TRBJ2-1; cdr3_nt: TGCGCCAGCAGCGTCCAGCTCAGCGGGGGGGCCTACAATGAGCAGTTCTTC; cdr3_aa: CASSVQLSGGAYNEQFF
v_call: TRBV6-1; d_call: TRBD1; clone_size: -; j_call: TRBJ2-7; cdr3_nt: TGTGCCAGCAGTGAAACTGATGGGACAGGGTCCTACGAGCAGTACTTC; cdr3_aa: CASSETDGTGSYEQYF
v_call: TRBV6-2/TRBV6-3; d_call: TRBD1; clone_size: -; j_call: TRBJ1-1; cdr3_nt: TGTGCCAGCAGTTTTTTACAGGGGAAAGCTTTCTTT; cdr3_aa: CASSFLQGKAFF
v_call: TRBV19; d_call: TRBD1; clone_size: -; j_call: TRBJ1-2; cdr3_nt: TGTGCCAGTGCCGCCGGGACAGGGTATGGCTACACCTTC; cdr3_aa: CASAAGTGYGYTF
v_call: TRBV3-1/TRBV3-2; d_call: TRBD2; clone_size: -; j_call: TRBJ2-1; cdr3_nt: TGTGCCAGCAGCCAAGATAGGCTAGCGGGGGGGCCAGATGAGCAGTTCTTC; cdr3_aa: CASSQDRLAGGPDEQFF
v_call: TRBV6-5; d_call: -; clone_size: few; j_call: TRBJ2-7; cdr3_nt: TGTGCCAGCAGTTACCTACCCGCCGTGGCGGCGGAGCAGTACTTC; cdr3_aa: CASSYLPAVAAEQYF
v_call: TRBV5-8; d_call: -; clone_size: -; j_call: TRBJ1-6; cdr3_nt: TGTGCCAGCAGCTGGGACACCAGGCCACCCCTCCACTTT; cdr3_aa: CASSWDTRPPLHF
v_call: TRBV7-9; d_call: TRBD2; clone_size: -; j_call: TRBJ2-5; cdr3_nt: TGTGCCAGCAGCTTAATAAGGAGGACTAGCGGGGAAGAGACCCAGTACTTC; cdr3_aa: CASSLIRRTSGEETQYF
v_call: TRBV6-1; d_call: TRBD2; clone_size: once; j_call: TRBJ2-7; cdr3_nt: TGTGCCAGCAGTGAAGGACTAGCTCTCTCCTACGAGCAGTACTTC; cdr3_aa: CASSEGLALSYEQYF
v_call: TRBV4-1; d_call: -; clone_size: -; j_call: TRBJ1-1; cdr3_nt: TGCGCCAGCAGCCAAGGAAGCGGCAGGGGATACAGTGAAGCTTTCTTT; cdr3_aa: CASSQGSGRGYSEAFF
v_call: TRBV6-2/TRBV6-3; d_call: -; clone_size: few; j_call: TRBJ1-3; cdr3_nt: TGTGCCAGCAGTTACGCCGCGAGTGGCTCTGGAAACACCATATATTTT; cdr3_aa: CASSYAASGSGNTIYF
v_call: TRBV30; d_call: -; clone_size: -; j_call: TRBJ1-4; cdr3_nt: TGTGCCTGGAGTGATCATAGGCCTGCACCCAGGGCGCCTAGTGTAACTAATGAAAAACTGTTTTTT; cdr3_aa: CAWSDHRPAPRAPSVTNEKLFF
v_call: TRBV3-1/TRBV3-2; d_call: TRBD1; clone_size: -; j_call: TRBJ1-2; cdr3_nt: TGTGCCAGCAGCCAAAATCAATTCGGACAGGGGGAGGACTATGGCTACACCTTC; cdr3_aa: CASSQNQFGQGEDYGYTF
v_call: TRBV6-1; d_call: -; clone_size: -; j_call: TRBJ1-1; cdr3_nt: TGTGCCAGCAGTCTCGACAGGAACACTGAAGCTTTCTTT; cdr3_aa: CASSLDRNTEAFF
v_call: TRBV19; d_call: TRBD1; clone_size: once; j_call: TRBJ2-1; cdr3_nt: TGTGCCAGTAGTCCGGGACAGGGAATGGGCAATGAGCAGTTCTTC; cdr3_aa: CASSPGQGMGNEQFF
v_call: TRBV5-6; d_call: TRBD1; clone_size: -; j_call: TRBJ2-5; cdr3_nt: TGTGCCAGCAGCACACAGGGGGCGGAGGAGACCCAGTACTTC; cdr3_aa: CASSTQGAEETQYF
v_call: TRBV29-1; d_call: -; clone_size: -; j_call: TRBJ1-4; cdr3_nt: TGCAGCGTTGAAGCCGCAACTAATGAAAAACTGTTTTTT; cdr3_aa: CSVEAATNEKLFF
v_call: TRBV5-6; d_call: -; clone_size: -; j_call: TRBJ1-2; cdr3_nt: TGTGCCAGCATCCATCAGCTTAGTTCAGGGCGGTCTCATGGCTACACCTTC; cdr3_aa: CASIHQLSSGRSHGYTF
v_call: TRBV30; d_call: -; clone_size: -; j_call: TRBJ1-4; cdr3_nt: TGTGCCTGGAGTAGAACAGGCGCAACTAATGAAAAACTGTTTTTT; cdr3_aa: CAWSRTGATNEKLFF
v_call: TRBV30; d_call: TRBD1; clone_size: -; j_call: TRBJ1-5; cdr3_nt: TGTGCCTGGAGCGACAACAGGGGGATGGTAATGTTGGGCAATCAGCCCCAGCATTTT; cdr3_aa: CAWSDNRGMVMLGNQPQHF
v_call: TRBV19; d_call: TRBD1; clone_size: -; j_call: TRBJ1-1; cdr3_nt: TGTGCCAGTAGTATCCTACCGACAGGGATGAACACTGAAGCTTTCTTT; cdr3_aa: CASSILPTGMNTEAFF
v_call: TRBV6-5; d_call: TRBD1; clone_size: -; j_call: TRBJ1-1; cdr3_nt: TGTGCCAGCAGTCAGACAGGGACTTTTGAAGCTTTCTTT; cdr3_aa: CASSQTGTFEAFF
v_call: TRBV6-4; d_call: -; clone_size: -; j_call: TRBJ2-3; cdr3_nt: TGTGCCAGCAGCCCTACTTTGAGGGCGGGGACTAGCACAGATACGCAGTATTTT; cdr3_aa: CASSPTLRAGTSTDTQYF